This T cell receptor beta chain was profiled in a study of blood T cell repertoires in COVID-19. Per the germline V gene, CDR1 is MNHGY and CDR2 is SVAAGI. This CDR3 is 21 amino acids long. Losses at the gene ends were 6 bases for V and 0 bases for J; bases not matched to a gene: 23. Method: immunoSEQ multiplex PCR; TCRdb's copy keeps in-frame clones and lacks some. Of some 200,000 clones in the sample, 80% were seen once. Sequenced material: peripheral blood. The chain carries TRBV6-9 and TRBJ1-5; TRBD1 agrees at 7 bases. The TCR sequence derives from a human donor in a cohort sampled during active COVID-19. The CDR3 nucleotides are TGTGCCAGCAGACAATTAGCCCTTCCCGGGACAGACTCATATAGCAATCAGCCCCAGCATTTT. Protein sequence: CASRQLALPGTDSYSNQPQHF.